This TCR beta chain emerged from a study of T cells after yellow fever vaccination. Study observations and caveats: The study re-detected most primary-vaccination clones after the booster (roughly 96% CD4, 88% CD8). High-abundance clonotypes from the bulk population could contaminate FACS-sorted repertoires.

The V and J ends lost 2 bases and 5 bases respectively, with 3 bases between them. Germline-derived CDR1 and CDR2 are SGHVS and FNYEAQ. The CDR3 is 11 amino acids. The 5'RACE template-switching step produced TCR cDNA and added a universal primer site and UMIs. MiXCR, applied by TCRdb to the 5' RACE reads, yields one record per CDR3 protein. Of a few hundred thousand distinct CDR3 sequences listed, 9.5% to 15% were seen once; the top ten hold roughly 3%. This clonotype was detected many times. What it binds is not known. The source was CD4+ T cells sorted from PBMCs, collected 15 days after the yellow fever booster vaccination. This receptor was identified in a man between 18 and 35 years old who received the YFV17D yellow fever vaccine. This rearrangement joins TRBV7-6 to TRBJ2-5; D unclear. This CDR3 is CASSLMETQYF. The DNA of the CDR3 is TGTGCCAGCAGCTTAATGGAGACCCAGTACTTC.